This T cell receptor (beta chain) originates from a study of cytomegalovirus exposure and HLA in healthy donors. Across the study: In an earlier analysis, around 120 million unique TCR beta sequences were found from 150 million to 200 million T cells. General study results and limits: Later findings reportedly placed an Asian-associated ancestry cluster below the roughly 670-donor mean for N-insertions. By a later analysis, the bulk of CMV-associated TCR beta chains appeared HLA-restricted.

As to this clone: Its antigen is as yet unknown.

Primers included in the PCR were 60 Vbeta and 13 Jbeta primers. The table came from immunoSEQ multiplex PCR; TCRdb's copy has only in-frame clones and leaves some out. The sample yields 60,000 to 65,000 clones, more than 70% seen once. J gave up 4 bases and V 4 bases, and 11 bases lay outside the gene matches. The CDR3 is 16 residues long. Germline V CDR1 and CDR2: SGHTA, FQGNSA. The V and J genes are TRBV7-2 and TRBJ1-2; 8 bases are shared with TRBD1. This receptor was identified in a woman between 35 and 50 years old in good health and CMV-seropositive. Material: PBMCs. CDR3 in amino acids: CASSSTGARRSYGYTF. CDR3 nucleotide sequence: TGTGCCAGCAGCTCGACAGGGGCCCGGAGGAGCTATGGCTACACCTTC.